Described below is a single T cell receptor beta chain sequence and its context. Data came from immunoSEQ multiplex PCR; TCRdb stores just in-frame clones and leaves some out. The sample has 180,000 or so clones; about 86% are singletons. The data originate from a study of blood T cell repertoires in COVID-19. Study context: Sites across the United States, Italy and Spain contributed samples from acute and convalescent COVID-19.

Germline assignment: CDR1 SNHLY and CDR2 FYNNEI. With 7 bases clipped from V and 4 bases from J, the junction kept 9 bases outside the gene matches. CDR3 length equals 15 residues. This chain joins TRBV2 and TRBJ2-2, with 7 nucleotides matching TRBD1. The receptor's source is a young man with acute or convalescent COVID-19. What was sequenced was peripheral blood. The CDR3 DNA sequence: TGTGCCAGCACTAGACAGGGAGTTGCCACCGGGGAGCTGTTTTTT. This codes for CASTRQGVATGELFF.